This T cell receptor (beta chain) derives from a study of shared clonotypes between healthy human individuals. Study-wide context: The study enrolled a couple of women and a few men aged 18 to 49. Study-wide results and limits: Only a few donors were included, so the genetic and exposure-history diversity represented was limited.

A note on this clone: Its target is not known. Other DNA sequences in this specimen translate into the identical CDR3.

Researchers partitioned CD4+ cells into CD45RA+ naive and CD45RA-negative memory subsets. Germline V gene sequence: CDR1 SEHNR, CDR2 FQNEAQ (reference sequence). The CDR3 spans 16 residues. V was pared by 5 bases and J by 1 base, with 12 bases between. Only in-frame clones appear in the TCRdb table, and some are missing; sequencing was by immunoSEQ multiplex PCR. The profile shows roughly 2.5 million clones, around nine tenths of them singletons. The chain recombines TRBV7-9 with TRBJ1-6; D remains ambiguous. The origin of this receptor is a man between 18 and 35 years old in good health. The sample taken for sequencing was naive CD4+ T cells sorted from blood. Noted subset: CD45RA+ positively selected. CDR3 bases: TGTGCCAGCAGCGGCGATCGTGGGTCCTATAATTCACCCCTCCACTTT. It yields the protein CASSGDRGSYNSPLHF.